This TCR beta chain stems from a study of T-cell memory formation after mild COVID-19. Study observations and caveats: Memory from before infection featured some responding clones, which suggests cross-reactive memory joined. Among clones contracting day 15 to 85, CD4/CD8 was balanced, whereas later expanders leaned CD4+.

TCRdb fed the 5' RACE reads into MiXCR, producing one record per CDR3 protein. Counted here are hundreds of thousands of distinct CDR3 sequences, about 20% occurring once; the ten biggest clones make up under 8.5%. With 4 bases removed from V and 7 bases from J, the gap between germline ends came to 14 bases. The length of the CDR3 is 13 residues. The germline V gene encodes CDR1 SGDLS and CDR2 YYNGEE. This clonotype has more than one count but fewer than ten. Its target is not known. The chain links TRBV9 to TRBJ1-1; D unresolved. The material sequenced was PBMCs or a T cell subset sorted from them (not recorded which). This TCR was sampled from an adult woman who had mild COVID-19 (a few samples of this study predate the infection). Cell type and time point are not known. The DNA for the CDR3 is TGTGCCAGCAGCTGGGGTTCCTTGGGTGAAGCTTTCTTT. Protein sequence: CASSWGSLGEAFF.